This passage covers 31 T cell receptor beta chains from one sample sequenced in a study. MiXCR, run by TCRdb on the 5' RACE reads, gives a single entry per CDR3 protein. The sample has 5,500 to 6,000 distinct CDR3 sequences; around 29% are singletons. The material sequenced was memory CD4+ T cells sorted from a lymph node. Indicated subset: memory CD4+ T cells, CD4+CD45RO+CD25-. These receptors all come from a female donor with breast cancer.

The CDR3 here is CASSQNSARTFF. DNA for the CDR3: TGCGCCAGCAGCCAGAACAGTGCCCGAACTTTCTTT. This chain uses TRBV4-1 with TRBJ1-1; D gene ambiguous. CDR1 is MGHRA, CDR2 YSYEKL, per germline. Trimming left V 3 bases short and J 12 bases short, with 14 bases between. CDR3 length equals 12 residues.

The chain combines TRBV18 with TRBJ2-5; the D gene could be TRBD1 or TRBD2 (5 bases each). Germline assignment: CDR1 KGHSH and CDR2 LQKENI. The CDR3 is made up of 13 amino acids. CDR3 sequence reads: CVNSLGTQETQYF. CDR3 sequence (DNA): TGTGTCAACTCACTCGGGACCCAAGAGACCCAGTACTTC. The full variable domain, its missing parts supplied by reference TRBV18 and TRBJ2-5, is NAGVMQNPRHLVRRRGQEARLRCSPMKGHSHVYWYRQLPEEGLKFMVYLQKENIIDESGMPKERFSAEFPKEGPSILRIQQVVRGDSAAYFCVNSLGTQETQYFGPGTRLLVL.

This clonotype was counted many times. The gene calls are TRBV20-1 and TRBJ2-1, with 9 nucleotides matching TRBD2. The V segment lost 5 bases and the J segment 6 bases; nucleotides outside the gene matches: 5. There are 13 residues in the CDR3. The V gene's germline CDR1 is DFQATT and CDR2 SNEGSKA (reference sequence). The CDR3 sequence: CSADQAGGNEQFF. Here the CDR3 DNA reads TGCAGTGCTGATCAAGCGGGGGGCAATGAGCAGTTCTTC.

By sample fraction, this clonotype is medium-sized (0.01 to 0.1%). The V gene is TRBV30, the J gene TRBJ1-1; D not resolved. The CDR3 is made up of 10 amino acids. CDR1 and CDR2 (germline): GTSNPN, SVGIG (reference sequence). Between the trimmed V and J ends, which lost 7 bases and 10 bases, there was a span of 13 bases. DNA of the CDR3: TGTGCCTTAGGACGGTTCGGAGCTTTCTTT. Translated, it gives CALGRFGAFF.

This clonotype was recorded many times. The chain recombines TRBV20-1 with TRBJ1-1; D call uncertain. V was shortened by 3 bases and J by 5 bases, with 13 bases between the two germline ends. Per the germline V gene, CDR1 is DFQATT and CDR2 is SNEGSKA (reference sequence). CDR3 length: 13 residues. CDR3 sequence reads: CSARGTLGTEAFF. Here the CDR3 DNA reads TGCAGTGCTAGGGGCACCCTGGGGACTGAAGCTTTCTTT.

J is TRBJ1-2 and V is TRBV6-5, with TRBD1 matching 7 bases. This CDR3 has 16 amino acids. Germline V lookup: CDR1 MNHEY, CDR2 SVGAGI. After removal of 5 bases from V and 1 base from J, the junction contained 10 bases not matched to a gene. CDR3 in DNA: TGTGCCAGCAGTCAAACTACAGGGGTGATTAACTATGGCTACACCTTC. Protein product: CASSQTTGVINYGYTF.

By frequency in the sample, this clonotype is medium-sized (0.01 to 0.1%). The chain recombines TRBV6-1 with TRBJ2-1; D ambiguous. V was trimmed by 4 bases and J by 13 bases, leaving 11 bases between them. CDR1 and CDR2 (germline): MNHNS, SASEGT. The length of the CDR3 is 11 residues. The DNA for the CDR3 is TGTGCCAGCAGTGTCCCTACGGAACAGTTCTTC. Translation gives CASSVPTEQFF.

This clonotype is classed as medium-sized. The CDR3 nucleotides read TGTGCCAGCTCACAGGGACTGAGCTCCTACAATGAGCAGTTCTTC. Translated: CASSQGLSSYNEQFF. The V and J genes are TRBV18 and TRBJ2-1; maybe TRBD2 (6 bases). V was trimmed by 4 bases and J by 0 bases, leaving 10 bases between them. This CDR3 is 15 amino acids long. Germline CDR1 KGHSH, CDR2 LQKENI.

The chain is built from TRBV7-9 and TRBJ2-6; 11 bases are shared with TRBD1. Germline V lookup: CDR1 SEHNR, CDR2 FQNEAQ (reference sequence). V shed 3 bases and J 2 bases; nucleotides not matched to a gene: 3. This CDR3 has 17 amino acids. The CDR3 DNA is TGTGCCAGCAGCTTGGGACAGGGGGGGGCTGGGGCCAACGTCCTGACTTTC. As protein: CASSLGQGGAGANVLTF.

By share, this clonotype ranks as medium-sized (0.01 to 0.1%). The chain recombines TRBV24-1 with TRBJ2-7, with 11 positions matching TRBD1. V trimming: 9 bases; J trimming: 5 bases; junction bases outside the gene matches: 8. Germline V gene sequence: CDR1 KGHDR, CDR2 SFDVKD. The CDR3 is 14 amino acids. The CDR3 reads CATSNPGQGDEQYF. In DNA form, the CDR3 reads TGTGCCACCTCGAACCCGGGACAGGGGGACGAGCAGTACTTC.

Sample share makes this clonotype medium-sized (0.01 to 0.1%). The chain employs TRBV20-1 and TRBJ2-5, with D perhaps matching TRBD1 (6 bases). This CDR3 has 14 amino acids. Per germline, CDR1 DFQATT and CDR2 SNEGSKA (reference sequence). Trimming pared 2 bases from V and 5 bases from J, leaving 15 bases between. CDR3 sequence (DNA): TGCAGTGCTAGACGGGACACCGCCGGGGAGACCCAGTACTTC. Translation: CSARRDTAGETQYF.

This clonotype was detected many times. V gene TRBV27 combines with J gene TRBJ1-1, with a tentative D call TRBD1 (5 bases). Germline CDR1 and CDR2: MNHEY and SMNVEV (reference sequence). This CDR3 region has 13 residues. V was shortened by 5 bases and J by 1 base, with 8 bases between the two germline ends. The CDR3 region has the DNA TGTGCCAGCAGTAAGACAGAGAACACTGAAGCTTTCTTT. Residues: CASSKTENTEAFF.

This clonotype is termed medium-sized. The CDR3 bases are TGTGCCAGCAGTTACTTCGACACCAATCAGCCCCAGCATTTT. This encodes CASSYFDTNQPQHF. The chain couples TRBV6-5 to TRBJ1-5; D gene ambiguous. CDR3 length equals 14 residues. CDR1 MNHEY and CDR2 SVGAGI come from the germline V gene. The V and J ends lost 1 base and 3 bases respectively, with 7 bases between them.

This clonotype is labeled medium-sized. This chain links TRBV6-2 or TRBV6-3 with TRBJ2-7; D gene ambiguous. Germline assignment: CDR1 MNHEY and CDR2 SVGEGT. V was cut by 6 bases and J by 0 bases, with 12 bases left in between. CDR3 length: 14 amino acids. CDR3 loop: CASSDNRDSYEQYF. For the CDR3, the DNA is TGTGCCAGCAGCGATAATAGGGACTCCTACGAGCAGTACTTC.

This clonotype was observed a few times. V usage is TRBV2 and J usage is TRBJ2-2; D is perhaps TRBD2 (5 bases). This CDR3 has 16 residues. The V gene's germline CDR1 is SNHLY and CDR2 FYNNEI. The germline V and J ends were trimmed by 3 bases and 6 bases, with 17 bases remaining between them. CDR3 DNA: TGTGCCAGCAGTGAGACGGGAAAACAAGGCGCCGGGGAGCTGTTTTTT. Its protein product is CASSETGKQGAGELFF.

On this clonotype: An end of the junction differs from the germline gene, which may be a read error. This sequence joins TRBV7-9 and TRBJ1-1, with D hard to call. This CDR3 is 12 amino acids long. The germline CDR1 and CDR2 sequences are SEHNR and FQNEAQ (reference sequence). The CDR3 DNA sequence: TGTGCCGGCAGCTTAGGGAACACTGAAGCTTTCTTT. Its protein is CAGSLGNTEAFF. The full variable domain, rest sourced from reference TRBV7-9 and TRBJ1-1, is DTGVSQNPRHKITKRGQNVTFRCDPISEHNRLYWYRQTLGQGPEFLTYFQNEAQLEKSRLLSDRFSAERPKGSFSTLEIQRTEQGDSAMYLCAGSLGNTEAFFGQGTRLTVV.

This chain uses TRBV5-6 with TRBJ2-3, with a possible D match to TRBD1 (6 bases). Per germline, CDR1 SGHDT and CDR2 YYEEEE. V was cut by 6 bases and J by 6 bases, with 17 bases left in between. This CDR3 has 14 residues. The CDR3 coding sequence is TGTGCCAGCACCAGACAGGCGAACACCGATACGCAGTATTTT. It encodes CASTRQANTDTQYF. The full variable domain, rest sourced from reference TRBV5-6 and TRBJ2-3, is DAGVTQSPTHLIKTRGQQVTLRCSPKSGHDTVSWYQQALGQGPQFIFQYYEEEERQRGNFPDRFSGHQFPNYSSELNVNALLLGDSALYLCASTRQANTDTQYFGPGTRLTVL.

This clonotype is classed as medium-sized. The chain links TRBV7-2 to TRBJ2-7; 12 bases match TRBD1. V was clipped by 3 bases and J by 7 bases; unmatched bases: 4. Germline V gives CDR1 SGHTA, CDR2 FQGNSA. The CDR3 consists of 14 residues. The CDR3 DNA follows: TGTGCCAGCAGCTTCGGGACAGGGGGCCGAGAGCAGTACTTC. Amino acids: CASSFGTGGREQYF.

In this sample, this clonotype is medium-sized. The chain combines TRBV21-1 with TRBJ2-2; whether TRBD1, the table's D call, matches the DNA was not checked. TRBV21-1 is noted as a pseudogene. This CDR3 contains 20 residues. This CDR3 is CASTFGQGGLALSGTGELFF. The CDR3 bases are TGTGCCAGCACCTTTGGACAGGGTGGACTGGCTTTGTCTGGCACCGGGGAGCTGTTTTTT.

V is TRBV20-1 and J is TRBJ1-3; D possibly corresponds to TRBD1 (5 bases). The V gene lost 4 bases and the J gene lost 8 bases, with 12 bases spanning the gap. Germline CDR1 is DFQATT and CDR2 is SNEGSKA (reference sequence). This CDR3 is 12 amino acids long. Here the CDR3 reads CSAKDRNYTIYF. The CDR3 DNA sequence: TGCAGTGCTAAAGACAGAAACTACACCATATATTTT.

This clonotype was counted a few times. The CDR3 region is CASSPDSWENTEAFF. The CDR3 nucleotides are TGTGCCAGCAGCCCAGACAGTTGGGAGAACACTGAAGCTTTCTTT. The chain uses TRBV6-5 and TRBJ1-1; perhaps TRBD1 as D (5 bases). The CDR3 spans 15 residues. The ends were cut back, 6 bases at V and 1 base at J, with 15 bases in the middle. Germline V gene sequence: CDR1 MNHEY, CDR2 SVGAGI.

A note on this clonotype: No conserved phenylalanine or tryptophan is present at the end of the CDR3, so a read error is the likely explanation. The chain carries TRBV5-1 and TRBJ2-6; 7 nucleotides line up with TRBD1. The CDR3 is made up of 16 amino acids. CDR1 and CDR2 from the germline V gene are SGHRS and YFSETQ. The CDR3 sequence is CASSSGQHSWANVLTI. CDR3 nucleotides: TGCGCCAGCAGCTCGGGACAGCATTCTTGGGCAAACGTCCTGACTATC.

In the case of this clonotype: This could be a read error, since a much larger clone is one nucleotide away. V is TRBV20-1 and J is TRBJ1-2; no firm D call. Trimming cost V 3 bases and J 8 bases, with 13 bases left between them. Germline CDR1 is DFQATT and CDR2 is SNEGSKA (reference sequence). The CDR3 is 12 residues long. CDR3: CSASMEVLGYTF. The CDR3 region has the DNA TGCAGTGCTAGCATGGAGGTCTTAGGCTACACCTTC.

V and J are TRBV19 and TRBJ2-1; 8 bases line up with TRBD2. Germline V gene data show CDR1 as LNHDA and CDR2 as SQIVND (reference sequence). V shed 5 bases, J shed 4 bases, and the junction held 4 bases outside the gene matches. The CDR3 loop spans 14 amino acids. The DNA of the CDR3 is TGTGCCAGTAGTTTCGCTAGCGGGTACAATGAGCAGTTCTTC. This encodes CASSFASGYNEQFF.

Relative to its sample, this clonotype is medium-sized. The V gene is TRBV4-3, the J gene TRBJ1-3; D uncertain. CDR1 is LGHNA and CDR2 is YSLEER in the germline V gene. V was clipped by 0 bases and J by 0 bases, with 3 bases between them. This CDR3 is built from 14 residues. The CDR3 here is CASSQDNSGNTIYF. The CDR3 DNA sequence: TGCGCCAGCAGCCAAGACAACTCTGGAAACACCATATATTTT.

The rearrangement uses TRBV5-1 and TRBJ1-2, with D possibly being TRBD1 (5 bases). The CDR3 consists of 14 residues. The V gene's germline CDR1 is SGHRS and CDR2 YFSETQ. The V and J ends lost 7 bases and 12 bases respectively, with 25 bases between them. The CDR3 DNA reads TGCGCCAGCGCCACTGGGGCCCAAAGCTCTGGAAACACCTTC. As protein: CASATGAQSSGNTF.

By sample fraction, this clonotype is large. The gene calls are TRBV6-6 and TRBJ1-6; no firm D call. This CDR3 comprises 15 residues. Deletions cut 2 bases from V and 5 bases from J, with 10 bases between. From germline, CDR1 is MNHNY and CDR2 SVGAGI (reference sequence). The CDR3 DNA reads as TGTGCCAGCAGTTACACTGCACCGAATAATTCACCCCTCCACTTT. Translating it yields CASSYTAPNNSPLHF.

This clonotype is medium-sized. J is TRBJ2-1 and V is TRBV12-3 or TRBV12-4, with 9 nucleotides matching TRBD1. The CDR3 consists of 16 residues. Trimming cost V 6 bases and J 2 bases; bases outside gene matches: 8. CDR3 nucleotide sequence: TGTGCCAGCAGCAAAGACAGGGGGGGTACCTACAATGAGCAGTTCTTC. Residues: CASSKDRGGTYNEQFF.

This clonotype was observed a few times. The gene calls are TRBV10-2 and TRBJ1-4; D not certain. Trimming took 8 bases from V and 0 from J, leaving 13 bases between them. This CDR3 is 15 amino acids long. From germline, CDR1 is WSHSY and CDR2 SAAADI. CDR3 region: CASVGFPPTNEKLFF. DNA for the CDR3: TGCGCCAGCGTCGGTTTTCCACCAACTAATGAAAAACTGTTTTTT.

This clonotype was counted between two and nine times. A junction boundary mismatches the germline segment, possibly from a read error. V usage is TRBV5-1 and J usage is TRBJ2-3; 8 bases are shared with TRBD2. This CDR3 is 16 amino acids long. CDR1 and CDR2 from the germline V gene are SGHRS and YFSETQ. CDR3 sequence: CASSSGAGASTDTRYF. The CDR3 bases are TGCGCCAGCAGCTCCGGAGCGGGGGCAAGCACAGATACGCGGTATTTT.

The rearrangement links TRBV15 to TRBJ2-1; 13 nucleotides align to TRBD2. The CDR3 has 16 residues. V was clipped by 5 bases and J by 7 bases; unmatched bases: 8. Per the germline V gene, CDR1 is LNHNV and CDR2 is YYDKDF (reference sequence). DNA for the CDR3: TGTGCCACCAGCTCCGAACTAGCGGGAGGGCGGAATGAGCAGTTCTTC. Its translation: CATSSELAGGRNEQFF.